This T cell receptor (beta chain) was recorded in a study of blood T cells in healthy people across ages. With a J-beta primer mix and a sample-barcoded 5' primer, a second PCR ran about 7 to 12 cycles. Researchers report that a template-switch adaptor with 12 random nucleotides tagged each cDNA molecule. TCRdb recomputed calls from the 5' RACE reads with MiXCR, one row per CDR3 protein. The sample consists of some 1.7 million distinct CDR3 sequences, roughly 30% of them appearing once. Germline assignment: CDR1 SGHTA and CDR2 FQGNSA. This CDR3 comprises 15 residues. V was trimmed by 4 bases and J by 5 bases, leaving 15 bases between them.

Sequencing was carried out using blood. The chain carries TRBV7-2 and TRBJ2-4, with D uncertain. The TCR originated in a woman aged 25 to 45 in good health. The CDR3 loop is CASSSSPGSQNIQYF. CDR3 DNA: TGTGCCAGCAGCTCGTCACCTGGGTCCCAAAACATTCAGTACTTC.